A single sample is the source of the 16 T cell receptor beta chains below, sequenced in a study of T-cell memory formation after mild COVID-19. Using its own MiXCR run on the 5' RACE reads, TCRdb lists one record per CDR3 protein. The table lists under 450,000 distinct CDR3 sequences, 23% of them singletons, with about an eighth in the top ten. Specimen: PBMCs or a T cell subset sorted from them (not recorded which). The receptors come from an adult woman who had mild COVID-19 (a few samples of this study predate the infection). Cell type and time point are not known.

This clonotype was detected only a few times. CDR3 DNA: TGTGCCAGCAGCGACACAGGGGTCCCCACAGATACGCAGTATTTT. Protein product: CASSDTGVPTDTQYF. This chain connects TRBV6-2 or TRBV6-3 to TRBJ2-3; 7 bases fit TRBD1. From germline, CDR1 is MNHEY and CDR2 SVGEGT. The CDR3 loop spans 15 amino acids. Losses at the gene ends were 6 bases for V and 2 bases for J; bases not matched to a gene: 8.

The chain recombines TRBV24-1 with TRBJ2-1; 7 bases line up with TRBD1. V was pared by 5 bases and J by 5 bases, with 2 bases of the junction left unmatched. The CDR3 spans 13 residues. Germline-derived CDR1 and CDR2 are KGHDR and SFDVKD. DNA for the CDR3: TGTGCCACCAGTGGTGGGACAGACAATGAGCAGTTCTTC. Translated, it gives CATSGGTDNEQFF.

The chain joins TRBV3-1 to TRBJ2-5; D ambiguous. The V gene lost 0 bases and the J gene lost 5 bases, with 13 bases spanning the gap. This CDR3 spans 15 amino acids. Germline V lookup: CDR1 LGHDT, CDR2 YNNKEL (reference sequence). Written as DNA, the CDR3 is TGTGCCAGCAGCCAAGACGAAGCTCCGTGGGAGACCCAGTACTTC. Protein sequence: CASSQDEAPWETQYF.

This chain connects TRBV7-7 to TRBJ1-4; D is ambiguous. V dropped 4 bases and J dropped 8 bases, with 11 bases sitting between them. The CDR3 spans 13 residues. CDR1 is SSHAT and CDR2 is FNYEAQ in the germline V gene (reference sequence). The CDR3 sequence: CASSSGPREKLFF. In DNA form, the CDR3 reads TGTGCCAGCAGCTCCGGACCCCGGGAAAAACTGTTTTTT. The variable domain in full, with the rest retrieved from reference TRBV7-7 and TRBJ1-4, is GAGVSQSPRYKVTKRGQDVTLRCDPISSHATLYWYQQALGQGPEFLTYFNYEAQPDKSGLPSDRFSAERPEGSISTLTIQRTEQRDSAMYRCASSSGPREKLFFGSGTQLSVL.

J is TRBJ2-7 and V is TRBV4-1; D is undetermined. V was clipped by 1 base and J by 6 bases, with 7 bases between them. The V gene's germline CDR1 is MGHRA and CDR2 YSYEKL. This CDR3 is built from 12 residues. The CDR3 DNA follows: TGCGCCAGCAGCCAAGGTCGAAGCGAGCAGTACTTC. This encodes CASSQGRSEQYF.

The CDR3 spells CASSTGDSHSYEQYF. CDR3 DNA sequence: TGCGCCAGCAGCACCGGAGATTCGCACTCCTACGAGCAGTACTTC. The genes are TRBV5-1 and TRBJ2-7; the D is unclear. V lost 4 bases and J 0 bases, leaving 14 bases between the germline ends. Looked up from germline, CDR1 is SGHRS and CDR2 is YFSETQ. The CDR3 is 15 amino acids. The whole variable domain, remainder taken from reference TRBV5-1 and TRBJ2-7, is KAGVTQTPRYLIKTRGQQVTLSCSPISGHRSVSWYQQTPGQGLQFLFEYFSETQRNKGNFPGRFSGRQFSNSRSEMNVSTLELGDSALYLCASSTGDSHSYEQYFGPGTRLTVT.

This clonotype appeared a few times. This chain connects TRBV7-2 to TRBJ1-5, with D unclear. The V end lost 1 base, the J end lost 0 bases, and 7 bases lay between the germline ends. CDR3 length: 15 amino acids. The V gene's germline CDR1 is SGHTA and CDR2 FQGNSA. The DNA for the CDR3 is TGTGCCAGCAGCTTAGTTTCTTATAGCAATCAGCCCCAGCATTTT. It yields the protein CASSLVSYSNQPQHF.

The chain recombines TRBV18 with TRBJ2-2; D is uncertain. The germline V gene encodes CDR1 KGHSH and CDR2 LQKENI. The CDR3 has 17 amino acids. V was clipped by 5 bases and J by 1 base, with 17 bases between them. Here the CDR3 DNA reads TGTGCCAGCTCAGCCTATAGCCCGTCCGGGAACACCGGGGAGCTGTTTTTT. This encodes CASSAYSPSGNTGELFF.

The chain combines TRBV10-3 with TRBJ2-3, with D unresolved. The V gene's germline CDR1 is ENHRY and CDR2 SYGVKD. The CDR3 is 14 residues long. V was pared by 10 bases and J by 0 bases, with 14 bases between. The CDR3 reads CATLRGPSTDTQYF. CDR3 nucleotide sequence: TGTGCCACCCTCCGAGGTCCTAGCACAGATACGCAGTATTTT.

The V and J genes are TRBV7-3 and TRBJ2-2; D is perhaps TRBD2 (5 bases). This CDR3 comprises 17 residues. Trimming removed 2 bases from V and 5 bases from J, with 18 bases in between. Germline V CDR1 and CDR2: SGHTA, FQGTGA. The CDR3 protein is CASSLSGRAEATGELFF. In nucleotides, the CDR3 is TGTGCCAGCAGCTTATCGGGCCGAGCGGAGGCGACCGGGGAGCTGTTTTTT. The variable domain in full, with the rest retrieved from reference TRBV7-3 and TRBJ2-2, is GAGVSQTPSNKVTEKGKYVELRCDPISGHTALYWYRQSLGQGPEFLIYFQGTGAADDSGLPNDRFFAVRPEGSVSTLKIQRTERGDSAVYLCASSLSGRAEATGELFFGEGSRLTVL.

The chain links TRBV20-1 to TRBJ2-1; D uncertain. CDR1 and CDR2 from the germline V gene are DFQATT and SNEGSKA (reference sequence). This CDR3 comprises 15 residues. Between the trimmed V and J ends, which lost 2 bases and 0 bases, there was a span of 11 bases. DNA for the CDR3: TGCAGTGCTAGAATCACTCGATACTCCTACAATGAGCAGTTCTTC. It codes for CSARITRYSYNEQFF.

V usage is TRBV5-1 and J usage is TRBJ2-7, with 10 nucleotides matching TRBD2. V lost 0 bases, J lost 6 bases, and 3 bases stayed unmatched. The CDR3 length is 14 residues. CDR1 SGHRS and CDR2 YFSETQ come from the germline V gene. In DNA form, the CDR3 reads TGCGCCAGCAGCTTGGCTAGCGGGAGTGTCGAGCAGTACTTC. It is translated as CASSLASGSVEQYF. The whole variable domain, filled in from reference TRBV5-1 and TRBJ2-7, reads KAGVTQTPRYLIKTRGQQVTLSCSPISGHRSVSWYQQTPGQGLQFLFEYFSETQRNKGNFPGRFSGRQFSNSRSEMNVSTLELGDSALYLCASSLASGSVEQYFGPGTRLTVT.

This clonotype has more than one count but fewer than ten. The genes are TRBV5-1 and TRBJ2-7; tentatively, D is TRBD2 (6 bases). CDR3 length equals 14 residues. Deletions cut 3 bases from V and 5 bases from J, with 15 bases between. Germline V CDR1 and CDR2: SGHRS, YFSETQ. CDR3: CASSWRGPTDEQYF. CDR3 DNA: TGCGCCAGCAGCTGGCGGGGTCCGACGGACGAGCAGTACTTC. The full variable domain, in which reference TRBV5-1 and TRBJ2-7 provide the parts outside the CDR3, is KAGVTQTPRYLIKTRGQQVTLSCSPISGHRSVSWYQQTPGQGLQFLFEYFSETQRNKGNFPGRFSGRQFSNSRSEMNVSTLELGDSALYLCASSWRGPTDEQYFGPGTRLTVT.

This clonotype was found a few times. The chain uses TRBV12-3 or TRBV12-4 and TRBJ2-1; TRBD2 might be the D (5 bases). The CDR3 loop spans 15 amino acids. V was pared by 0 bases and J by 7 bases, with 13 bases between. In DNA, the CDR3 is TGTGCCAGCAGTTTAGCGGGAGTTAATAGGAATGAGCAGTTCTTC. Residues: CASSLAGVNRNEQFF.

A few counts support this clonotype. This sequence joins TRBV12-3 or TRBV12-4 and TRBJ2-7; 8 bases map to TRBD2. V lost 3 bases to trimming and J lost 6 bases; unmatched junction nucleotides: 13. The CDR3 consists of 16 residues. In DNA form, the CDR3 reads TGTGCCAGCAGTTTCAACGGGAGGGCTCCCCAGGCCGAGCAGTACTTC. Protein: CASSFNGRAPQAEQYF.

This clonotype was seen repeatedly, ten times or more. V and J are TRBV7-2 and TRBJ2-5; TRBD2 agrees at 11 bases. The ends lost 5 bases at V and 1 base at J; junction bases unmatched: 6. CDR1 SGHTA and CDR2 FQGNSA come from the germline V gene. CDR3 length: 16 amino acids. The CDR3 region is CASSLGTSGFQETQYF. DNA for the CDR3: TGTGCCAGCAGCCTAGGGACTAGCGGATTCCAAGAGACCCAGTACTTC.